The T cell receptor beta chain under discussion was sequenced for a study of tumor-infiltrating lymphocytes in primary liver carcinoma (dated by TCRdb to about 2017). At the level of the whole study: Hepatocellular carcinoma (four) or combined HCC and intrahepatic cholangiocarcinoma (one) was present in the five patients, who were three men and two women aged 30 to 69 years. The tumors of the five patients were staged as T1-T3 N0M0, with maximum diameters ranging from roughly 4 to 11 cm. Each sample produced about 3.5 to 7.5 million productive TCRbeta reads, and read depth showed no significant difference between tissue types. Across five regions of each liver tumor, along with adjacent normal tissue and blood, the study brought together TCRbeta repertoire sequencing, expression microarrays and whole-exome sequencing. TCRbeta repertoire sequencing covered about 35 specimens from 5 patients: about 25 tumor regions, 5 adjacent noncancerous liver tissues and 5 peripheral blood samples. High reproducibility was observed for the technical replicate repertoires, with mean shared-clone rates about 0.92 and correlation coefficients above 0.98.

On this clonotype itself: The specificity of this receptor is unknown. Mismatch with germline at one junction end may stem from a read error.

Broader findings and caveats from the paper: Pairs of tumor regions showed greater repertoire overlap (mean roughly 35%) than tumor-adjacent pairs (roughly 17%) or tumor-blood pairs (approximately 15%), which is consistent with antigen-driven expansion. Only 4 to 6 patients were included in the study, and the authors note that the findings should be validated in a larger study. Only the TCR beta chain was sequenced, which likely underestimates true repertoire diversity because unpaired alpha chains were not captured. A significantly larger repertoire fraction was made up by the top 250 clones in tumors than in blood (p = 0.039). Since the samples were bulk and unsorted, there was no way to compare CD4+ and CD8+ T cell repertoires.

Total RNA and DNA were co-extracted from about 19-30 mg of bulk tissue with the AllPrep DNA/RNA mini kit, without cell sorting. Between November 2015 and March 2016, five patients in China with histopathologically diagnosed primary liver carcinoma had their tumors surgically resected. At the time of sampling, the patients had chronic HBV infection and had not received any treatment. Fresh tumor and adjacent tissue pieces were bisected, with one half stored in RNAlater at -80 degrees C and the other half sent for histology. A constant-region primer and ProtoScript II reverse transcriptase were used to reverse-transcribe TCRbeta-specific cDNA from approximately 450 ng total RNA. Construction of the TCRbeta libraries relied on three nested rounds of multiplex PCR, following a slightly modified ARM-PCR procedure. Each of the first two PCR rounds ran for about 10 cycles and used multiplex TRBV1-TRBV30 forward primers together with a Cbeta reverse primer. Sample barcodes and Illumina adapters were attached in a final 25-cycle PCR using Deep VentR polymerase. Before sequencing, amplicons between 200 and 500 bp were purified from gel using a QIAquick gel extraction kit. An Illumina HiSeq 2500 was used to sequence the TCRbeta amplicons, generating 250-bp paired-end reads. The source study handled its data this way. Quality trimming of reads was performed with Trimmomatic v0.33, and paired reads were merged with FLASH v1.2.11 so that full CDR3 sequences could be recovered. V, D and J germline segments were assigned to the rearranged TCRbeta sequences by MiGEC v1.2.1b. Clonotype statistics and Shannon-Wiener diversity indices were computed with VDJtools v1.0.0. Except for diversity analysis, only the 250 most abundant clonotypes of each sample were used in subsequent analyses to reduce sampling bias. TCRdb trimmed the raw reads at Q25, called clones with MiXCR and kept productive beta chains. Every entry covers one CDR3 protein and lists the most common genes and DNA from its rows. V and J calls and clone size were set by TCRdb, not the authors. The sample contains more than 70,000 distinct CDR3 sequences, 69% of them found a single time. The ten most abundant clones make up roughly 25% of the sample.

Including the terminal cysteine and phenylalanine, the CDR3 comprises 14 residues. Just CDR3 DNA is preserved here, 42 bases in frame from base 1. The V and J genes are TRBV12-3 or TRBV12-4 and TRBJ2-5, and 7 junctional nucleotides match TRBD1. Sequencing was performed on tumor-adjacent normal liver tissue. The sequence was obtained from a man aged 35 to 55 with primary liver carcinoma and hepatitis B virus infection. Read as DNA, the sequence is TGTGCCAGCGCTCAGGGACAGTCCCAAGATACCCAGTACTTC. This yields the protein CASAQGQSQDTQYF.